Presented here are 11 T cell receptor beta chains from one specimen sequenced in a study of T cells in localized non-small cell lung cancer. TCRdb's copy holds only in-frame clones and misses some; the assay was immunoSEQ multiplex PCR. The sample includes 45,000 to 60,000 clones, 80% seen only once; the top ten take about 4%. This material consisted of PBMCs, taken before any cancer treatment. These receptor sequences come from a woman between 40 and 69 years old with stage II lung adenocarcinoma.

As concerns this clone: The same CDR3 is also encoded by other DNA sequences in this sample. The chain uses TRBV5-1 and TRBJ2-7; perhaps TRBD2 as D (6 bases). The V and J ends lost 0 bases and 3 bases respectively, with 16 bases between them. Per the germline V gene, CDR1 is SGHRS and CDR2 is YFSETQ. This CDR3 comprises 16 residues. The CDR3 sequence is CASSLEGSGGVYEQYF. The CDR3 DNA follows: TGCGCCAGCAGCTTGGAGGGTAGCGGAGGAGTCTACGAGCAGTACTTC.

The chain recombines TRBV19 with TRBJ2-1; D is tentatively TRBD1 or TRBD2 (5 bases each). Germline loops: CDR1 LNHDA, CDR2 SQIVND (reference sequence). Trimming removed 4 bases from V and 6 bases from J, with 10 bases in between. This CDR3 region has 13 residues. CDR3: CASSRGYFNEQFF. CDR3 nucleotides: TGTGCCAGTAGTAGGGGGTATTTCAATGAGCAGTTCTTC.

This chain joins TRBV11-2 and TRBJ1-6; a possible D gene is TRBD1 (5 bases). The CDR3 is 13 residues long. Germline V gene sequence: CDR1 SGHAT, CDR2 FQNNGV. Trimming pared 3 bases from V and 8 bases from J, leaving 8 bases between. DNA of the CDR3: TGTGCCAGCAGCTTTCAGGGTGATTCACCCCTCCACTTT. Its translation: CASSFQGDSPLHF.

The CDR3 nucleotides are TGTGCCAGCAAGGCGGGGGGGCCGAATGGCGCAGATACGCAGTATTTT. Its translation: CASKAGGPNGADTQYF. This rearrangement joins TRBV4-2 to TRBJ2-3; TRBD2 matches 9 bases. The CDR3 totals 16 residues. Trimming removed 7 bases from V and 4 bases from J; junction bases left unmatched: 12. The germline V gene encodes CDR1 LGHNA and CDR2 YNFKEQ.

The chain joins TRBV6-1 to TRBJ1-5; a weak D match, TRBD1 (5 bases). Germline V lookup: CDR1 MNHNS, CDR2 SASEGT. The V end was cut by 6 bases, the J end by 4 bases, with 10 bases between. This CDR3 spans 13 amino acids. The CDR3 is CASSRDRNQPQHF. In nucleotides, the CDR3 is TGTGCCAGCAGCCGGGACCGAAATCAGCCCCAGCATTTT.

V is TRBV4-3 and J is TRBJ2-1; the D gene is possibly TRBD2 (5 bases). The CDR3 is 16 amino acids. Looked up from germline, CDR1 is LGHNA and CDR2 is YSLEER. V lost 0 bases and J lost 3, with 12 bases in between. This CDR3 is CASSQDSAGLYNEQFF. CDR3 bases: TGCGCCAGCAGCCAAGATAGCGCCGGCCTCTACAATGAGCAGTTCTTC.

By frequency in the sample, this clone is medium-sized. The chain has TRBV27 and TRBJ1-1; TRBD1 agrees at 7 bases. CDR3 size: 13 residues. Germline CDR1 and CDR2: MNHEY and SMNVEV (reference sequence). Unmatched junction bases numbered 5, after V lost 6 bases and J lost 4 bases. CDR3 amino acids: CASSAGTATEAFF. CDR3 in DNA: TGTGCCAGCAGCGCCGGGACAGCCACTGAAGCTTTCTTT.

The V gene is TRBV7-2, the J gene TRBJ2-5; TRBD2 matches 10 bases. The V gene end was trimmed by 2 bases and the J gene end by 1 base; junction bases not matched to a gene: 4. CDR3 length: 16 residues. The V gene's germline CDR1 is SGHTA and CDR2 FQGNSA. The CDR3: CASSLRAGGVQETQYF. DNA for the CDR3: TGTGCCAGCAGCTTAAGAGCGGGGGGGGTCCAAGAGACCCAGTACTTC.

Here the CDR3 reads CASGLSYYRARYGYTF. The CDR3 DNA is TGTGCTAGTGGTCTGTCCTACTACAGGGCCCGGTATGGCTACACCTTC. J is TRBJ1-2 and V is TRBV12-5; D is possibly TRBD1 (6 bases). This CDR3 has 16 residues. V was clipped by 5 bases and J by 5 bases, with 21 bases between them. CDR1 is LGHNT, CDR2 FRNRAP, per germline.

V gene TRBV19 combines with J gene TRBJ2-3, with D perhaps assigned TRBD1 or TRBD2 (5 bases each). This CDR3 is 15 amino acids long. CDR1 and CDR2 from the germline V gene are LNHDA and SQIVND (reference sequence). Trimming left V 4 bases short and J 7 bases short, with 18 bases between. Here the CDR3 reads CASSTLTTGDHTQYF. For the CDR3, the DNA is TGTGCCAGTAGTACGCTCACGACTGGGGACCATACGCAGTATTTT.

CDR3 bases: TGTGCCAGCAGTATACGGGGCGATAGGTACACTGAAGCTTTCTTT. It yields the protein CASSIRGDRYTEAFF. The chain is built from TRBV2 and TRBJ1-1; TRBD1 is a possible D gene (5 bases). The CDR3 sequence is 15 residues long. V lost 5 bases and J lost 3, with 16 bases in between. Germline V gives CDR1 SNHLY, CDR2 FYNNEI.